This T cell receptor beta chain was recorded in a study of T cell responses to AZD1222 COVID-19 vaccine. Study outcomes and limitations: Breadth and depth of Spike-specific TCRs rose after two AZD1222 doses. Spike was spanned by vaccine-associated CD4 TCRs, which were dominant at 160-218 and 743-854.

This table comes from immunoSEQ multiplex PCR, and its TCRdb copy is limited to in-frame clones, with some not included. The sample has 100,000 to 150,000 clones; around 87% are singletons. Germline assignment: CDR1 ENHRY and CDR2 SYGVKD. The CDR3 spans 15 residues. V lost 4 bases to trimming and J lost 4 bases, with 13 bases between them. This clone appeared once. The antigen is undetermined. The receptor comes from an adult in good health. The chain links TRBV10-3 to TRBJ1-4; D unresolved. The sample consisted of peripheral blood, taken on day 0 of AZD1222 vaccination. Here the CDR3 reads CAISGGAADNEKLFF. The CDR3 DNA sequence: TGTGCCATCAGTGGGGGTGCAGCAGATAATGAAAAACTGTTTTTT.